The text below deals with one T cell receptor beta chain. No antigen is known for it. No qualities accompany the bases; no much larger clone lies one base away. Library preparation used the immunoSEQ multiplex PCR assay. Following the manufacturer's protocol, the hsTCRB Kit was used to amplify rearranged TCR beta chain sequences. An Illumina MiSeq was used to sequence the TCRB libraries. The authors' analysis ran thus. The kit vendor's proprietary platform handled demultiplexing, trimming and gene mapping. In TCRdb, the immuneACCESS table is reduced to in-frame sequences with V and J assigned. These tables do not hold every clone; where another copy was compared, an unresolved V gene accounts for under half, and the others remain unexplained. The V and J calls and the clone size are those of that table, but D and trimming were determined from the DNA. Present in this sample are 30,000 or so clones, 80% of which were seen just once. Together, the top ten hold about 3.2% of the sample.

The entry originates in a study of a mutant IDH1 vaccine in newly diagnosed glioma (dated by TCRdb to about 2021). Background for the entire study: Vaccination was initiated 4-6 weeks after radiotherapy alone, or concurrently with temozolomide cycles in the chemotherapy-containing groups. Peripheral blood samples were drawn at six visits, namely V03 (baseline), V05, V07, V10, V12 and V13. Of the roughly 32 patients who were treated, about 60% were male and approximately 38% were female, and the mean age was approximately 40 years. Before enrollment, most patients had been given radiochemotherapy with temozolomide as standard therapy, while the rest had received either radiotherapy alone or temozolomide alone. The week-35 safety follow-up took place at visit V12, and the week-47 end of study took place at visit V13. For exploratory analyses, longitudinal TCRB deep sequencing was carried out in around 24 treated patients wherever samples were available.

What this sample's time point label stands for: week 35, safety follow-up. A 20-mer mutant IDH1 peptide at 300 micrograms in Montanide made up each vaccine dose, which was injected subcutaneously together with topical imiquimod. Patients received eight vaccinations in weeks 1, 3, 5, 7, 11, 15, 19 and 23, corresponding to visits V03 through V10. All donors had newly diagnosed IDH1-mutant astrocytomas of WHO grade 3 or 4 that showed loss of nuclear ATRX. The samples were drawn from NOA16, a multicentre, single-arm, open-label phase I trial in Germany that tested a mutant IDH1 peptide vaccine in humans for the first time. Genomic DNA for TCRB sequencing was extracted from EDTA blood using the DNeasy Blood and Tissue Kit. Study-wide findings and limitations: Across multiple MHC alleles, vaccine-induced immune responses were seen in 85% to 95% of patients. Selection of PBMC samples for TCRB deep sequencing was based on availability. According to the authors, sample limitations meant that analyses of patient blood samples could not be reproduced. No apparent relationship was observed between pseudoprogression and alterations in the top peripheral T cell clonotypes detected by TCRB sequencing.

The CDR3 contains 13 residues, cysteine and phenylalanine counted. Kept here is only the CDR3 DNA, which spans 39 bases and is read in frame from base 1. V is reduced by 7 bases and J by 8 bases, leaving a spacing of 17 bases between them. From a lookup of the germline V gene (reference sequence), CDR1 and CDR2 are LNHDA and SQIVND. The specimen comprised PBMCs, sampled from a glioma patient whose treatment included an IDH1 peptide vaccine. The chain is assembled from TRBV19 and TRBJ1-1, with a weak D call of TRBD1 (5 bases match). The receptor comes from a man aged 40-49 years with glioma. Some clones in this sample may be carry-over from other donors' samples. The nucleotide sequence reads TGTGCCAGTAAAGCAGGGAGTATATACGAAGCTTTCTTT. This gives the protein CASKAGSIYEAFF. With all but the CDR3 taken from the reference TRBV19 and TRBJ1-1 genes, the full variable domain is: DGGITQSPKYLFRKEGQNVTLSCEQNLNHDAMYWYRQDPGQGLRLIYYSQIVNDFQKGDIAEGYSVSREKKESFPLTVTSAQKNPTAFYLCASKAGSIYEAFFGQGTRLTVV.